This T cell receptor beta chain was identified in a study of OX40 agonist ivuxolimab in advanced cancers. Study background: Patients took ivuxolimab, an agonistic anti-OX40 (CD134) antibody. Males comprised approximately 81% of the group, whose mean age was approximately 60 years (range roughly 20 to 90).

The table came from immunoSEQ multiplex PCR; TCRdb's copy has only in-frame clones and leaves some out. The table shows fewer than 90,000 clones, with roughly 84% occurring only once. As regards this clone: The antigen is not known.

Findings and caveats of the study: The 0.1-3.0 mg/kg partial responders had among the lowest clonal expansion. The study observed clonal expansion of CD4+ and CD8+ blood T cells by week 6 at 0.1 to 3.0 mg/kg.

This CDR3 spans 12 amino acids. The source was CD4+ or CD8+ T cells sorted from blood, collected in a trial of the OX40 agonist ivuxolimab. The clonotype comes from an adult with an advanced solid tumor such as melanoma, head and neck, liver or kidney cancer. V is TRBV21-1 and J is TRBJ2-7; the table assigns TRBD1, which was not confirmed against the DNA. TRBV21-1 corresponds to a pseudogene. CDR3 loop: CASSSDPYEQYF. The CDR3 DNA sequence: TGTGCCAGCAGCTCAGATCCCTACGAGCAGTACTTC.